These 2 T cell receptor beta chains share one sample of origin, sequenced in a study of blood T cell repertoires in COVID-19. Clones were sequenced by immunoSEQ multiplex PCR, and TCRdb holds only the in-frame ones, with some missing. The repertoire holds 250,000 to 350,000 clones, with more than 85% as singletons. The sequencing input was PBMCs or T cells enriched from blood (not recorded which). The source is a woman under 40 who had recovered from COVID-19.

The V call is TRBV28, the J call TRBJ2-3; 7 bases are a match to TRBD2. The V and J ends lost 4 bases and 4 bases, in that order; junction bases with no gene match: 8. Germline CDR1 and CDR2: MDHEN and SYDVKM. The CDR3 spans 15 residues. CDR3 DNA sequence: TGTGCCAGCAGTTCACCTCCGCGGGAGTCAGATACGCAGTATTTT. This encodes CASSSPPRESDTQYF.

The chain combines TRBV6-5 with TRBJ2-7, with D maybe TRBD2 (5 bases). Trimming removed 7 bases from V and 7 bases from J, with 17 bases in between. CDR1 and CDR2 (germline): MNHEY, SVGAGI. The CDR3 has 13 amino acids. CDR3 sequence reads: CASTLEGLGEQYF. DNA for the CDR3: TGTGCCAGCACACTCGAGGGCCTTGGGGAGCAGTACTTC.